What follows are 17 T cell receptor beta chains derived from one specimen sequenced in a study of T cell changes during pregnancy in multiple sclerosis. Method: immunoSEQ multiplex PCR; TCRdb's copy keeps in-frame clones and lacks some. Counted here are roughly 32,000 clones, approximately 94% occurring once; the ten biggest clones make up approximately 0.41%. The starting material was CD4+ T cells from peripheral blood mononuclear cells, obtained in the second trimester of pregnancy. Source of these receptors: a female donor with multiple sclerosis, enrolled in a pregnancy study.

This sequence joins TRBV6-1 and TRBJ1-2, with a possible D match to TRBD1 (5 bases). Germline V gives CDR1 MNHNS, CDR2 SASEGT. The CDR3 is made up of 13 amino acids. Trimming took off 8 bases at V and 8 bases at J, with 18 bases between the two ends. DNA of the CDR3: TGTGCCAGCGACAGACGATACGGCATAGGCTACACCTTC. It codes for CASDRRYGIGYTF.

This chain joins TRBV27 and TRBJ2-7, with 10 bases that match TRBD1. The germline gives CDR1 MNHEY, CDR2 SMNVEV (reference sequence). Unmatched junction bases numbered 5, after V lost 5 bases and J lost 7 bases. The CDR3 spans 13 residues. CDR3 protein: CASSLGQGGEQYF. The CDR3 DNA is TGTGCCAGCAGTCTCGGACAGGGGGGAGAGCAGTACTTC.

This chain uses TRBV29-1 with TRBJ2-1; TRBD2 might be the D (6 bases). V gave up 4 bases and J gave up 5 bases, with 18 bases separating them. The germline V gene encodes CDR1 SQVTM and CDR2 ANQGSEA. The CDR3 has 15 amino acids. CDR3 in DNA: TGCAGCGTTGGTGGCGGGACGACGATCAACAATGAGCAGTTCTTC. Translation gives CSVGGGTTINNEQFF.

The chain joins TRBV5-1 to TRBJ1-2; the D gene is possibly TRBD1 (5 bases). Germline assignment: CDR1 SGHRS and CDR2 YFSETQ. The CDR3 is made up of 14 amino acids. V gave up 3 bases and J gave up 3 bases, with 12 bases separating them. The CDR3: CASSSGGIDYGYTF. CDR3 DNA sequence: TGCGCCAGCAGCTCGGGGGGTATCGACTATGGCTACACCTTC.

The chain uses TRBV28 and TRBJ2-5, with a weak D call TRBD2 (6 bases). The length of the CDR3 is 13 residues. The V end was cut by 6 bases, the J end by 5 bases, with 13 bases between. Germline CDR1 MDHEN, CDR2 SYDVKM. CDR3 nucleotide sequence: TGTGCCAGCAGAGCCCCAGGGAGGGAGACCCAGTACTTC. This translates into CASRAPGRETQYF.

The table lists this clone with a count of one. J is TRBJ1-2 and V is TRBV28; 7 bases line up with TRBD1. Trimming removed 7 bases from V and 4 bases from J; junction bases left unmatched: 12. Germline lookup yields CDR1 MDHEN and CDR2 SYDVKM. The CDR3 consists of 15 residues. The CDR3 bases are TGTGCCAGCACCCTCTCTACAGGGGCTTTCTATGGCTACACCTTC. Translating it yields CASTLSTGAFYGYTF.

This chain links TRBV28 with TRBJ2-1, with 14 bases identical to TRBD2. CDR1 is MDHEN, CDR2 SYDVKM, per germline. This CDR3 has 16 amino acids. The junction had 10 bases not matched to a gene; V was cut back by 5 bases and J by 10 bases. This chain's CDR3 is CASSPGGLAGAHEQFF. In nucleotides, the CDR3 is TGTGCCAGCAGTCCGGGGGGACTAGCGGGAGCCCACGAGCAGTTCTTC.

This clone has just one count. This rearrangement joins TRBV6-4 to TRBJ2-1; unclear D gene. The germline gives CDR1 MRHNA, CDR2 SNTAGT. Trimming cost V 6 bases and J 8 bases, with 11 bases left between them. The CDR3 is 12 amino acids. As DNA, the CDR3 is TGTGCCAGCAGGCCCCTCTGCGATGAGCAGTTCTTC. It specifies CASRPLCDEQFF.

Worth noting for this clone: Other DNA sequences in this specimen translate into the identical CDR3. The chain joins TRBV20-1 to TRBJ2-7; the match to TRBD2 covers 7 bases. From germline, CDR1 is DFQATT and CDR2 SNEGSKA (reference sequence). The junction had 0 bases not matched to a gene; V was cut back by 3 bases and J by 4 bases. CDR3 length: 11 amino acids. The CDR3 DNA reads TGCAGTGCTAGGGGGGGGTACGAGCAGTACTTC. This encodes CSARGGYEQYF.

The J gene is TRBJ2-7, the V gene TRBV5-6, with TRBD1 matching 7 bases. The CDR3 contains 13 residues. Germline V gene lookup returns CDR1 SGHDT and CDR2 YYEEEE. The V gene end was trimmed by 2 bases and the J gene end by 5 bases; junction bases not matched to a gene: 4. The CDR3 protein is CASSLTGVHEQYF. The CDR3 bases are TGTGCCAGCAGCTTAACAGGGGTGCACGAGCAGTACTTC.

The chain has TRBV4-2 and TRBJ1-1; a weak D match, TRBD1 (5 bases). The germline V and J ends were trimmed by 5 bases and 4 bases, with 14 bases remaining between them. The CDR3 runs to 14 residues. The germline V gene encodes CDR1 LGHNA and CDR2 YNFKEQ. This chain's CDR3 is CASSMDTSFTEAFF. The CDR3 coding sequence is TGTGCCAGCAGCATGGACACGAGTTTCACTGAAGCTTTCTTT.

V is TRBV18 and J is TRBJ2-3, with TRBD1 matching over 7 bases. Per the germline V gene, CDR1 is KGHSH and CDR2 is LQKENI. The trim removed 4 bases at V and 4 bases at J, leaving 5 bases unmatched. The CDR3 sequence is 14 residues long. CDR3 region: CASSLRQGADTQYF. The CDR3 bases are TGTGCCAGCTCACTTCGGCAGGGGGCAGATACGCAGTATTTT.

The rearrangement uses TRBV27 and TRBJ2-2, with D possibly matching TRBD2 (5 bases). V gave up 1 base and J gave up 0 bases, with 9 bases separating them. Germline lookup yields CDR1 MNHEY and CDR2 SMNVEV (reference sequence). There are 16 residues in the CDR3. CDR3 coding DNA: TGTGCCAGCAGTTTATTAATGAGGGCGAACACCGGGGAGCTGTTTTTT. It yields the protein CASSLLMRANTGELFF.

This chain links TRBV30 with TRBJ1-3, with TRBD1 as a possible D gene (6 bases). There are 16 residues in the CDR3. Trimming pared 1 base from V and 0 bases from J, leaving 13 bases between. CDR1 and CDR2 from the germline V gene are GTSNPN and SVGIG (reference sequence). This chain's CDR3 is CAWSAGHPSSGNTIYF. Written as DNA, the CDR3 is TGTGCCTGGAGTGCGGGACACCCGAGCTCTGGAAACACCATATATTTT.

This chain connects TRBV2 to TRBJ1-2, with 7 bases lining up with TRBD1. From germline, CDR1 is SNHLY and CDR2 FYNNEI. V shed 9 bases and J 1 base; nucleotides not matched to a gene: 8. The CDR3 runs to 14 residues. The CDR3 loop is CASRGQALNYGYTF. CDR3 DNA: TGTGCCAGTAGAGGACAGGCCCTTAACTATGGCTACACCTTC. The variable domain in full, completed from reference TRBV2 and TRBJ1-2, reads EPEVTQTPSHQVTQMGQEVILRCVPISNHLYFYWYRQILGQKVEFLVSFYNNEISEKSEIFDDQFSVERPDGSNFTLKIRSTKLEDSAMYFCASRGQALNYGYTFGSGTRLTVV.

The chain recombines TRBV27 with TRBJ1-5; D unresolved. Between the trimmed V and J ends, which lost 2 bases and 4 bases, there was a span of 12 bases. The CDR3 has 15 residues. Germline V gene lookup returns CDR1 MNHEY and CDR2 SMNVEV (reference sequence). This CDR3 is CASSLRSGWNQPQHF. CDR3 coding DNA: TGTGCCAGCAGTTTAAGGTCAGGATGGAATCAGCCCCAGCATTTT.

The chain employs TRBV5-4 and TRBJ2-3, with 10 bases that match TRBD2. Germline V gives CDR1 SGHNT, CDR2 YYREEE (reference sequence). The CDR3 length is 15 residues. Losses at the gene ends were 2 bases for V and 4 bases for J; bases not matched to a gene: 4. CDR3 in DNA: TGTGCCAGCAGCTTAGCGGGAGGGGGGTCAGATACGCAGTATTTT. It encodes CASSLAGGGSDTQYF.